This T cell receptor beta chain was sequenced during a study of cytomegalovirus exposure and HLA in healthy donors. The PCR contained 60 Vbeta and 13 Jbeta primers. The assay was immunoSEQ multiplex PCR, and TCRdb's table has in-frame clones only and misses some. This sample has 43,000 or so clones, with 50% to 75% found just once. Trimming took 0 bases from V and 5 from J; bases not matched to a gene: 6. This CDR3 comprises 16 residues. Germline V gene data show CDR1 as SGHTA and CDR2 as FQGNSA. The sample consisted of PBMCs. This chain connects TRBV7-2 to TRBJ2-3, with 9 bases aligning to TRBD2. This TCR was sampled from a human donor in good health. The CDR3, as DNA: TGTGCCAGCAGCTTAGCCCCTAGCGGGGCCTTAGATACGCAGTATTTT. It yields the protein CASSLAPSGALDTQYF.